This TCR beta chain is from a study of blood T cell repertoires in COVID-19. Clones were read by immunoSEQ multiplex PCR, and TCRdb kept only the in-frame ones, dropping some. The sample has around 60,000 clones; over 75% are singletons. This CDR3 is 13 amino acids long. Germline-derived CDR1 and CDR2 are MNHEY and SVGEGT. V gave up 5 bases and J gave up 13 bases; unmatched junction bases: 12. This clone was detected only once. Material for sequencing was peripheral blood. The chain has TRBV6-2 or TRBV6-3 and TRBJ1-2; 8 nucleotides agree with TRBD1. This TCR derives from an older woman with COVID-19, enrolled during active disease. As DNA, the CDR3 is TGTGCCAGCAGTCCAGTCCCGGGACAGGCTGGCACCTTC. Amino acid sequence: CASSPVPGQAGTF.